The TCR beta chain described here comes from a study of T cells in Graves' hyperthyroidism and ophthalmopathy. There are many counts of this clonotype. Trimming shortened V by 5 bases and J by 7 bases, and 6 bases separated the two germline ends. CDR3 length: 11 amino acids. CDR1 MNHNS and CDR2 SASEGT come from the germline V gene. TCR beta CDR3 region amplification was performed from RNA transcripts. First-round RT-PCR with HTBI primers amplified the TCR CDR3 region. Each CDR3 protein gets one entry after TCRdb re-called the multiplex PCR reads with MiXCR. The table has more than 500,000 distinct CDR3 sequences, about 16% seen once; the top ten hold approximately 32%.

Sequenced sample: blood. The chain links TRBV6-1 to TRBJ2-1; D remains unclear. This TCR came from a woman under 40 with Graves' ophthalmopathy. Here the CDR3 reads CASSYGNEQFF. The CDR3 DNA follows: TGTGCCAGCAGTTACGGAAATGAGCAGTTCTTC.